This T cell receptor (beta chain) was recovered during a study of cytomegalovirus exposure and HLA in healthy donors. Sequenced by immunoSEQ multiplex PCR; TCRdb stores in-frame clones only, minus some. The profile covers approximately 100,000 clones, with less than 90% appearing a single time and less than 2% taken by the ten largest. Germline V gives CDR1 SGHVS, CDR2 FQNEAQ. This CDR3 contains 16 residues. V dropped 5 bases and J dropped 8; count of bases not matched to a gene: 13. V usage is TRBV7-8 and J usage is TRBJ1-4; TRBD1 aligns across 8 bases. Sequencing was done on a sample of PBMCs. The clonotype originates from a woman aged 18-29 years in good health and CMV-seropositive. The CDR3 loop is CASSPRPTRGREKLFF. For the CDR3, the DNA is TGTGCCAGCAGCCCGAGGCCGACCAGGGGGCGGGAAAAACTGTTTTTT.